One and the same sample provided the 27 T cell receptor beta chains below, sequenced in a study of T cell repertoires in cytomegalovirus infection (dated by TCRdb to the late 2010s). These reads were obtained on an Illumina HiSeq 1500. TCRdb's own reprocessing of the public reads used fastp at Q25 and MiXCR and kept productive beta chains. Rows merge per CDR3 protein into single entries with the most common DNA and genes. Recorded for this sample are under 200,000 distinct CDR3 sequences; 7.5% to 10% of them occurred a single time. The top ten clonotypes cover about 4.6% of the sample. Input material: PBMCs. Every receptor here comes from a human donor in good health (CMV status not recorded). Some clones in this sample may be carry-over from other donors' samples.

This clonotype was counted ten times or more. The chain joins TRBV7-6 to TRBJ2-7; 9 bases map to TRBD1. Germline-derived CDR1 and CDR2 are SGHVS and FNYEAQ. CDR3 length: 12 residues. V lost 6 bases and J lost 6; bases outside the gene matches: 3. The CDR3 coding sequence is TGTGCCAGCAGTCAGACAGGGGGCGAGCAGTACTTC. Protein: CASSQTGGEQYF.

This chain connects TRBV28 to TRBJ2-4; 8 nucleotides match TRBD2. CDR1 is MDHEN, CDR2 SYDVKM, per germline. The CDR3 contains 14 residues. With 4 bases clipped from V and 2 bases from J, the junction kept 1 base outside the gene matches. The CDR3 protein is CASSSGGTKNIQYF. For the CDR3, the DNA is TGTGCCAGCAGTTCGGGGGGGACCAAAAACATTCAGTACTTC.

There are many counts of this clonotype. The CDR3 sequence is CASSLEGSTEAFF. Written as DNA, the CDR3 is TGTGCCAGCAGCTTAGAGGGGAGCACTGAAGCTTTCTTT. J is TRBJ1-1 and V is TRBV7-2; TRBD1 is a possible D gene (5 bases). Trimming took 1 base from V and 4 from J, leaving 7 bases between them. Germline assignment: CDR1 SGHTA and CDR2 FQGNSA. The CDR3 length is 13 residues.

This chain connects TRBV2 to TRBJ2-5; the D is unclear. With 4 bases removed from V and 5 bases from J, the gap between germline ends came to 8 bases. Germline CDR1 reads SNHLY; CDR2 reads FYNNEI. CDR3 length: 12 amino acids. The DNA of the CDR3 is TGTGCCAGCAGTGGGTCTAGGGAGACCCAGTACTTC. Protein: CASSGSRETQYF.

This clonotype has a handful of counts. The rearrangement links TRBV10-3 to TRBJ2-5, with 13 bases matching TRBD2. The CDR3 runs 15 residues. The germline V gene encodes CDR1 ENHRY and CDR2 SYGVKD. V gave up 7 bases and J gave up 2 bases; unmatched junction bases: 4. This CDR3 reads CAINRLAGGQETQYF. The CDR3 region has the DNA TGTGCCATCAATCGACTAGCGGGGGGACAAGAGACCCAGTACTTC.

This clonotype has a count of ten or more. The chain recombines TRBV7-9 with TRBJ2-1; 11 nucleotides line up with TRBD2. Looked up from germline, CDR1 is SEHNR and CDR2 is FQNEAQ (reference sequence). The CDR3 consists of 13 residues. Germline trimming cut 4 bases from V and 10 bases from J; bases unmatched to any gene: 3. The CDR3 nucleotides are TGTGCCAGCAGCTCCGGGACTAGCGGCGAGCAGTTCTTC. Its protein product is CASSSGTSGEQFF.

At least ten counts were recorded for this clonotype. J is TRBJ2-3 and V is TRBV12-3 or TRBV12-4; no clear D gene. The CDR3 contains 12 residues. Trimming took off 3 bases at V and 7 bases at J, with 8 bases between the two ends. The CDR3 DNA sequence: TGTGCCAGCAGTTTCTCCGGTAATACGCAGTATTTT. Residues: CASSFSGNTQYF.

The chain recombines TRBV20-1 with TRBJ2-2; tentative D call: TRBD2 (5 bases). The length of the CDR3 is 15 residues. Trimming left V 6 bases short and J 0 bases short, with 14 bases between. In germline, CDR1 is DFQATT, CDR2 SNEGSKA (reference sequence). CDR3 DNA: TGCAGTGCCGGGAAACGGCGCGCGAACACCGGGGAGCTGTTTTTT. This gives the protein CSAGKRRANTGELFF.

This clonotype was observed at least ten times. CDR3 sequence reads: CASSPDRVGYGYTF. In DNA, the CDR3 is TGTGCCAGCAGCCCGGACAGGGTAGGCTATGGCTACACCTTC. The chain joins TRBV7-9 to TRBJ1-2; the match to TRBD1 covers 8 bases. The CDR3 length is 14 residues. The V and J ends lost 5 bases and 4 bases, in that order; junction bases with no gene match: 6. Germline loops: CDR1 SEHNR, CDR2 FQNEAQ (reference sequence).

This clonotype was counted between two and nine times. This sequence joins TRBV4-3 and TRBJ1-2; no clear D. Germline V gives CDR1 LGHNA, CDR2 YSLEER. The CDR3 length is 13 residues. V was shortened by 4 bases and J by 8 bases, with 14 bases between the two germline ends. In DNA form, the CDR3 reads TGCGCCAGCAGCCCCGCCGGGAGGATCGGCTACACCTTC. The encoded protein is CASSPAGRIGYTF.

This clonotype was seen at least ten times. J is TRBJ2-5 and V is TRBV29-1; D is possibly TRBD1 (5 bases). The V end lost 3 bases, the J end lost 6 bases, and 11 bases lay between the germline ends. CDR3 length: 12 amino acids. From germline, CDR1 is SQVTM and CDR2 ANQGSEA. The CDR3 nucleotides are TGCAGCGTTGATCAGGGTACGAAGACCCAGTACTTC. Its translation is CSVDQGTKTQYF.

This clonotype has a count of ten or more. The chain has TRBV7-3 and TRBJ2-1; D possibly corresponds to TRBD2 (6 bases). Trimming stripped 1 base from V and 4 bases from J, with 14 bases between. This CDR3 is built from 16 residues. Germline assignment: CDR1 SGHTA and CDR2 FQGTGA. The CDR3, as DNA: TGTGCCAGCAGCTTAAATACGGGAGTTGTATACAATGAGCAGTTCTTC. Encoded protein: CASSLNTGVVYNEQFF.

This clonotype has a count of ten or more. The gene calls are TRBV7-2 and TRBJ2-1, with D unresolved. V gave up 5 bases and J gave up 4 bases, with 12 bases separating them. Germline V CDR1 and CDR2: SGHTA, FQGNSA. This CDR3 is built from 14 residues. This chain's CDR3 is CASSPGRAYNEQFF. Written as DNA, the CDR3 is TGTGCCAGCAGCCCCGGGCGCGCGTACAATGAGCAGTTCTTC.

This clonotype was detected many times. The chain has TRBV7-6 and TRBJ1-1; D is unclear. The CDR3 loop spans 14 amino acids. V lost 0 bases and J lost 8, with 13 bases in between. Per the germline V gene, CDR1 is SGHVS and CDR2 is FNYEAQ. The CDR3 region is CASSLALSSDEAFF. In DNA form, the CDR3 reads TGTGCCAGCAGCTTAGCTTTAAGCAGTGACGAAGCTTTCTTT. The full variable domain, with the rest looked up from reference TRBV7-6 and TRBJ1-1, is GAGVSQSPRYKVTKRGQDVALRCDPISGHVSLYWYRQALGQGPEFLTYFNYEAQQDKSGLPNDRFSAERPEGSISTLTIQRTEQRDSAMYRCASSLALSSDEAFFGQGTRLTVV.

This clonotype was recorded at least ten times. This chain links TRBV28 with TRBJ2-3, with D perhaps TRBD2 (6 bases). Trimming removed 6 bases from V and 1 base from J, with 17 bases in between. CDR3 length: 16 residues. The germline CDR1 and CDR2 sequences are MDHEN and SYDVKM. CDR3 amino acids: CASRSYGRGGTDTQYF. CDR3 DNA: TGTGCCAGCAGGAGTTATGGGCGGGGTGGCACAGATACGCAGTATTTT.

The table lists this clonotype with a few counts. The V gene is TRBV6-6, the J gene TRBJ2-5, with D perhaps TRBD1 (6 bases). Germline CDR1 reads MNHNY; CDR2 reads SVGAGI (reference sequence). V was shortened by 1 base and J by 2 bases, with 8 bases between the two germline ends. The CDR3 totals 14 residues. The CDR3, as DNA: TGTGCCAGCAGTTACTTCCAGGGGCAAGAGACCCAGTACTTC. Protein product: CASSYFQGQETQYF.

This sequence joins TRBV11-2 and TRBJ2-7; D is uncertain. The V and J ends lost 2 bases and 0 bases respectively, with 8 bases between them. Germline lookup yields CDR1 SGHAT and CDR2 FQNNGV. The CDR3 has 14 residues. The CDR3 reads CASSLQVRSYEQYF. CDR3 sequence (DNA): TGTGCCAGCAGCTTACAGGTCCGCTCCTACGAGCAGTACTTC.

This clonotype was seen repeatedly, ten times or more. This chain uses TRBV7-2 with TRBJ1-2; D is ambiguous. The CDR3 totals 14 residues. Germline CDR1 is SGHTA and CDR2 is FQGNSA. The V end lost 4 bases, the J end lost 12 bases, and 21 bases lay between the germline ends. The CDR3 region has the DNA TGTGCCAGCAGCTCCCGAAATGATGCGAAGGCCCACACCTTC. This encodes CASSSRNDAKAHTF.

For this clonotype: A read error may account for a junction end that differs from germline. The V gene is TRBV7-7, the J gene TRBJ1-1, with a possible D match to TRBD1 (6 bases). The CDR3 covers 15 residues. Germline CDR1 is SSHAT and CDR2 is FNYEAQ (reference sequence). Here the CDR3 reads CASSPMDSRNTEAFF. For the CDR3, the DNA is TGTGCTAGCAGCCCGATGGACAGTCGGAACACTGAAGCTTTCTTT.

This clonotype was recorded at least ten times. V and J are TRBV7-2 and TRBJ2-1; 8 bases are a match to TRBD2. V trimming: 2 bases; J trimming: 2 bases; junction bases outside the gene matches: 2. The length of the CDR3 is 15 residues. CDR1 and CDR2 from the germline V gene are SGHTA and FQGNSA. CDR3 coding DNA: TGTGCCAGCAGCTTATCGGGGGGGACCTACAATGAGCAGTTCTTC. This translates into CASSLSGGTYNEQFF. The variable domain in full, with the rest retrieved from reference TRBV7-2 and TRBJ2-1, is GAGVSQSPSNKVTEKGKDVELRCDPISGHTALYWYRQSLGQGLEFLIYFQGNSAPDKSGLPSDRFSAERTGGSVSTLTIQRTQQEDSAVYLCASSLSGGTYNEQFFGPGTRLTVL.

There are many counts of this clonotype. The V gene is TRBV6-2 or TRBV6-3, the J gene TRBJ2-1; no definite D call. The CDR3 spans 12 residues. The germline V gene encodes CDR1 MNHEY and CDR2 SVGEGT. V dropped 6 bases and J dropped 2 bases, with 5 bases sitting between them. In DNA form, the CDR3 reads TGTGCCAGCAGGGAAACCTACAATGAGCAGTTCTTC. This codes for CASRETYNEQFF.

This clonotype was counted many times. V usage is TRBV28 and J usage is TRBJ1-2; 8 bases are a match to TRBD1. With 7 bases clipped from V and 2 bases from J, the junction kept 12 bases outside the gene matches. The germline V gene encodes CDR1 MDHEN and CDR2 SYDVKM. There are 16 residues in the CDR3. The chain's CDR3 is CASTLARRTGNYGYTF. Written as DNA, the CDR3 is TGTGCCAGCACCCTCGCCCGCCGGACAGGGAACTATGGCTACACCTTC.

This clonotype has ten or more counts. The J gene is TRBJ1-6, the V gene TRBV7-2; D is possibly TRBD1 (6 bases). CDR3 length: 15 amino acids. Deletions cut 3 bases from V and 6 bases from J, with 12 bases between. Germline V lookup: CDR1 SGHTA, CDR2 FQGNSA. The CDR3 sequence: CASSFRGGPNSPLHF. The CDR3 DNA reads as TGTGCCAGCAGCTTTCGCGGGGGCCCTAATTCACCCCTCCACTTT.

This clonotype is deemed medium-sized. The chain combines TRBV7-8 with TRBJ2-3; TRBD2 matches at 14 bases. The CDR3 is 20 amino acids. Germline lookup yields CDR1 SGHVS and CDR2 FQNEAQ. Trimming took 2 bases from V and 0 from J; bases not matched to a gene: 10. For the CDR3, the DNA is TGTGCCAGCAGCTTAAAGTTCGGGACTAGCGGGAGTACTAGCACAGATACGCAGTATTTT. Translation gives CASSLKFGTSGSTSTDTQYF.

This rearrangement joins TRBV9 to TRBJ2-1, with a tentative D call TRBD2 (6 bases). Trimming took off 0 bases at V and 8 bases at J, with 9 bases between the two ends. CDR3 length: 13 amino acids. Per germline, CDR1 SGDLS and CDR2 YYNGEE. CDR3 nucleotide sequence: TGTGCCAGCAGCGTAGCTACGGGGGATGAGCAGTTCTTC. It encodes CASSVATGDEQFF.

This clonotype came up many times. The chain couples TRBV7-2 to TRBJ2-7, with 12 bases identical to TRBD2. The ends lost 3 bases at V and 4 bases at J; junction bases unmatched: 16. Germline CDR1 is SGHTA and CDR2 is FQGNSA. There are 19 residues in the CDR3. In DNA, the CDR3 is TGTGCCAGCAGCTTTACACCGGTGGTGACTAGCGGGAGTCAGTACGAGCAGTACTTC. Amino acid sequence: CASSFTPVVTSGSQYEQYF.

The V gene is TRBV20-1, the J gene TRBJ2-2; 11 bases map to TRBD2. Trimming at V came to 1 base and at J to 4 bases, leaving 8 bases not matched to a gene. The CDR3 spans 17 residues. Germline CDR1 is DFQATT and CDR2 is SNEGSKA (reference sequence). The CDR3 nucleotides read TGCAGTGCTAGAGCGGGTAGCGGGAGGGTGGTCACCGGGGAGCTGTTTTTT. Its translation: CSARAGSGRVVTGELFF.